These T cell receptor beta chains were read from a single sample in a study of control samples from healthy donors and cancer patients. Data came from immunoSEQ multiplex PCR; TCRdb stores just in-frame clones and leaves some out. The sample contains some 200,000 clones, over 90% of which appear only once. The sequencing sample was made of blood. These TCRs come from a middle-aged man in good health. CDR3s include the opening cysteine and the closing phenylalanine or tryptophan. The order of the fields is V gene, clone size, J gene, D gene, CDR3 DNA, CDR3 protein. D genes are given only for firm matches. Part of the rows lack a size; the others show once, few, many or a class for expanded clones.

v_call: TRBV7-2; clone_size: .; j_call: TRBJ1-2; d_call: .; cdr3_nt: TGTGCCAGCAGCTTAGCGACGAGGTCGTATGGCTACACCTTC; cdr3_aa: CASSLATRSYGYTF
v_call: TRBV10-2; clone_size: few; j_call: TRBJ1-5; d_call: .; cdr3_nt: TGCGCCAGCAGACAGGATCAAATCTTAGGGCCCCAGCATTTT; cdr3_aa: CASRQDQILGPQHF
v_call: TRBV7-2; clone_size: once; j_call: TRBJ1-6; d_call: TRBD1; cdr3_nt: TGTGCCAGCGCACTTGGACAGGTTAATTCACCCCTCCACTTT; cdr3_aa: CASALGQVNSPLHF
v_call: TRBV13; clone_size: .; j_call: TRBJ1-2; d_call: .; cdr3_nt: TGTGCCAGCAGTATGACCCGGATTCAGGTGGGACTTTATGGCTACACCTTC; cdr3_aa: CASSMTRIQVGLYGYTF
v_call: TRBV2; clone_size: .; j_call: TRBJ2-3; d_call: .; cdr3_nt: TGTGCCAGTGGACCCTACACAGATACGCAGTATTTT; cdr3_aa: CASGPYTDTQYF
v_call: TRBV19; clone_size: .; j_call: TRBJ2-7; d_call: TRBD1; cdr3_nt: TGTGCCAGTAGCGACCCACGCCGCGGGACAGGAACCTACGAGCAGTACTTC; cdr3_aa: CASSDPRRGTGTYEQYF
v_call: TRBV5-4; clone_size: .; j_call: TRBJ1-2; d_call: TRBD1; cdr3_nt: TGTGCCAGCAGCGGGCAGGGGGCGCGAGGCTACACCTTC; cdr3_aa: CASSGQGARGYTF
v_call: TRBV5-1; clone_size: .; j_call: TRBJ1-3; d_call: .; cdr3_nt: TGCGCCAGTTCAGGGGACTTTGGAAACACCATATATTTT; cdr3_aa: CASSGDFGNTIYF
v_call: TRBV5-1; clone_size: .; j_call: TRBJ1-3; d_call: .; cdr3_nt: TGCGCCAGCAACTCTGGAAACACCATATATTTT; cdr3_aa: CASNSGNTIYF
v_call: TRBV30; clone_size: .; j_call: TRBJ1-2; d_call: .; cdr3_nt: TGTGCCTGGAGTCAGGGAGATGGCTACACCTTC; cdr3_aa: CAWSQGDGYTF
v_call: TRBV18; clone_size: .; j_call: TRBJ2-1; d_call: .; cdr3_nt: TGTGCCAGCTCACCGGATCAGGGGAGGTACAATGAGCAGTTCTTC; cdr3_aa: CASSPDQGRYNEQFF
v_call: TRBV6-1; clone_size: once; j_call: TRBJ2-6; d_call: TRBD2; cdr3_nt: TGTGCCAGCAGTGAGGGAGGGGTCGGGGCCAACGTCCTGACTTTC; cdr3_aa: CASSEGGVGANVLTF
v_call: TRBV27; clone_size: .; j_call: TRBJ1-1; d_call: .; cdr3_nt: TGTGCCAGCAGTTGGGGGCAAACTAACACTGAAGCTTTCTTT; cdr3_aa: CASSWGQTNTEAFF
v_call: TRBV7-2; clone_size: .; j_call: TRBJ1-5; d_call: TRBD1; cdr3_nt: TGTGCCAGCAGCTTAGGGGGACAGGGAATTGGGCCCCAGCATTTT; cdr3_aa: CASSLGGQGIGPQHF
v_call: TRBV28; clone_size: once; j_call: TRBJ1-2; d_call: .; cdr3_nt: TGTGCCAGCAGTTTATTATCCCCCTCGGGGGCGAAGGGCTACACCTTC; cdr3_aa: CASSLLSPSGAKGYTF
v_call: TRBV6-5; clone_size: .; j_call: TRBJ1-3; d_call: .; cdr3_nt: TGTGCCAGCACGGTCGAGCGGGGAAACACCATATATTTT; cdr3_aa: CASTVERGNTIYF
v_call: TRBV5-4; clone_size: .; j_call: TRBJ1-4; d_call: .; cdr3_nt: TGTGCCAGCAGCCCGACAGCGAATAATGAAAAACTGTTTTTT; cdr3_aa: CASSPTANNEKLFF
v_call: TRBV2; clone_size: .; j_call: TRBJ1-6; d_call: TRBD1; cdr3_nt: TGTGCCAGCAGCGCCGGGACAGGGTCCCCCCTAAATTCACCCCTCCACTTT; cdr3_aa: CASSAGTGSPLNSPLHF
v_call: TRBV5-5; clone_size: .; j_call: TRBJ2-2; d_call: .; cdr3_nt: TGTGCCAGCAGCTTCGAGGGGCGTGGCGGGGAGCTGTTTTTT; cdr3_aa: CASSFEGRGGELFF
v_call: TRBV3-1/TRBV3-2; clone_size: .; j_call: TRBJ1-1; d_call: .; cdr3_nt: TGTGCCAGCAGCCAGGGGCCAGGCGCTCAGGGGACTGAAGCTTTCTTT; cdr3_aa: CASSQGPGAQGTEAFF
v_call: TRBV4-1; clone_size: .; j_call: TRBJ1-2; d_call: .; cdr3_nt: TGCGCCAGCAGCCAAGAGGGGACGTTGGGTAACTATGGCTACACCTTC; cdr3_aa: CASSQEGTLGNYGYTF
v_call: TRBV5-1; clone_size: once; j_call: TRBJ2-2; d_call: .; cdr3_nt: TGCGCCAGCAGCTTGGAGAGGGCGCGGGAGCTGTTTTTT; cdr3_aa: CASSLERARELFF
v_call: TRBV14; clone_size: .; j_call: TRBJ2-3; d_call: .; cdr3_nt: TGTGCCAGCAGCCAAGTAGGCATCTCCTTCACAGATACGCAGTATTTT; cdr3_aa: CASSQVGISFTDTQYF
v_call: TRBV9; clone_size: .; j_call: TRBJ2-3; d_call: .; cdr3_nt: TGTGCCAGCAGCGTTGGCGGGGGCCATGGAGATACGCAGTATTTT; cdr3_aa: CASSVGGGHGDTQYF
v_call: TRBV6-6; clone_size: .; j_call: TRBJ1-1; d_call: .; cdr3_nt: TGTGCCAGCAGGGCGAACACTGAAGCTTTCTTT; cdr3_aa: CASRANTEAFF
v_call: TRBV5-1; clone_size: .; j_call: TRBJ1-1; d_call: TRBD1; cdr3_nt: TGCGCCAGCAGCACTAGCCCCGGGACAGTTGGCACTGAAGCTTTCTTT; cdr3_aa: CASSTSPGTVGTEAFF
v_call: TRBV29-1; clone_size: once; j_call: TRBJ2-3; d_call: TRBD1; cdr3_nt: TGCAGCGACCGACAGGGCGCCACAGATACGCAGTATTTT; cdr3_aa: CSDRQGATDTQYF